What follows is one T cell receptor (beta chain) and its context. Trimming shortened V by 5 bases and J by 3 bases, and 16 bases separated the two germline ends. This CDR3 has 16 residues. Per the germline V gene, CDR1 is MDHEN and CDR2 is SYDVKM. This entry comes from a study of technical replicates of blood from a handful of donors. The protocol was immunoSEQ multiplex PCR, while the TCRdb copy is restricted to in-frame clones and leaves out a portion. The sample has 60,000 to 70,000 clones; 75% to 90% are singletons. The receptor was derived from a human donor in good health. Some clones in this sample may be carry-over from other donors' samples. V is TRBV28 and J is TRBJ2-2; D remains ambiguous. The sequenced material came from PBMCs. CDR3 loop: CASSREKNLYTGELFF. CDR3 DNA sequence: TGTGCCAGCAGTCGAGAGAAGAATCTTTACACCGGGGAGCTGTTTTTT.